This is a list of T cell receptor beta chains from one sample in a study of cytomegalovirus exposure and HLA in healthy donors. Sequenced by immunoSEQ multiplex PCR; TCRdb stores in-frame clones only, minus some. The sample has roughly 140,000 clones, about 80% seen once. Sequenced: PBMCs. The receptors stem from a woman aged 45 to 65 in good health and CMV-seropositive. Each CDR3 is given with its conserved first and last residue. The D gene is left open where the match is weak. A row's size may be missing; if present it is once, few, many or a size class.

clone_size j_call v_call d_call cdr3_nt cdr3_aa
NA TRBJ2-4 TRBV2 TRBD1 TGTGCCAGCGGAAACCGGGACAGGTCCGGCATTCAGTACTTC CASGNRDRSGIQYF
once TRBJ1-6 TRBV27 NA TGTGCCAGCAGTCCTAGACCGAATTCACCCCTCCACTTT CASSPRPNSPLHF
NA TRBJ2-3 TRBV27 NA TGTGCCAGCAGCCAAGACAGGTTTCAGCCAGATACGCAGTATTTT CASSQDRFQPDTQYF
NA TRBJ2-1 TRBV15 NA TGTGCCACCAGCAGAGATAGACAGAGTTCCTACAATGAGCAGTTCTTC CATSRDRQSSYNEQFF
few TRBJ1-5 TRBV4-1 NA TGCGCCAGCAGCCAAGTTTCTGCTGAGGCCCAGCATTTT CASSQVSAEAQHF
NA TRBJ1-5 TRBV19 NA TGTGCCAGTACCCAACCTACAGGGCCGCGCAATCAGCCCCAGCATTTT CASTQPTGPRNQPQHF
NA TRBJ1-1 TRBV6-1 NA TGTGCCAGCAGCGCCCGGTGGCAGGGGGAAGCTTTCTTT CASSARWQGEAFF
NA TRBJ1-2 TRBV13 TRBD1 TGTGCCAGCAGCTTAGGCACAGGGGGCACGACAGCCGACGATGGCTACACCTTC CASSLGTGGTTADDGYTF
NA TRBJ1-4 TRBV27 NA TGTGCCAGCAGTTTGAGGGGGATCAATGAAAAACTGTTTTTT CASSLRGINEKLFF
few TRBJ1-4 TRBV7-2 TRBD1 TGTGCCAGCAGCCCTGACAGGGGGGTAGAAAAACTGTTTTTT CASSPDRGVEKLFF
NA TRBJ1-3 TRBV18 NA TGTGCCAGCTCACCGAAAAATGGAGGGCATGGAAACACCATATATTTT CASSPKNGGHGNTIYF
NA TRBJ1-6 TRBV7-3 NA TGTGCCAGCAGCTCCCACAATAATTTACCCCTCCACTTT CASSSHNNLPLHF
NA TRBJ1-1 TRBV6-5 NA TGTGCCAGCAGTTACTCTCCACAGGGTTTGAACACTGAAGCTTTCTTT CASSYSPQGLNTEAFF
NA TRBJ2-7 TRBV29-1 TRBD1 TGCAGCGTTAGGGGACAGATATCCTACGAGCAGTACTTC CSVRGQISYEQYF
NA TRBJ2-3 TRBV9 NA TGTGCCAGCAGCGTAGAGGTCTGGGAGGAAGATACGCAGTATTTT CASSVEVWEEDTQYF
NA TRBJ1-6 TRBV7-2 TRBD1 TGTGCCAGCAGCCCACAGTGGACAGGGAGTAATTCACCCCTCCACTTT CASSPQWTGSNSPLHF
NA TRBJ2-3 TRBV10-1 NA TGCGCCAGCAGGGGGACACAGAATACGCAGTATTTT CASRGTQNTQYF
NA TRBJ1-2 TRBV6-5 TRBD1 TGTGCCAGCAGTTACGACAGGGGTGTTAGTAGCTATGGCTACACCTTC CASSYDRGVSSYGYTF
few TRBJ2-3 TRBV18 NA TGTGCCAGCTCACCTCTTATGCGTGGGACGAGGGGGAGCACAGATACGCAGTATTTT CASSPLMRGTRGSTDTQYF
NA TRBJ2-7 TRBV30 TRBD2 TGTGCCTGGAGCGACCCCCTGGGGGGGTCCTACGAGCAGTACTTC CAWSDPLGGSYEQYF
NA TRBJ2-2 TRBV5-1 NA TGCGCCAGCAGCCCGGACACCGGGGAGCTGTTTTTT CASSPDTGELFF
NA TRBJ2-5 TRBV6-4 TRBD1 TGTGCCAGCAACGCGGGACAGGGAGAGACCCAGTACTTC CASNAGQGETQYF
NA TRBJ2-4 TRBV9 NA TGTGCCAGCAGCGTAGAGGAGGGAGCCTCAAGCATTCAGTACTTC CASSVEEGASSIQYF
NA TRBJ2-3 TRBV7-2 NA TGTGCCAGCAGCCCGGGACTTCGAGATACGCAGTATTTT CASSPGLRDTQYF